These 14 T cell receptor beta chains came from one sample sequenced in a study of CD8+CD57+ T cells in acquired aplastic anemia. Genomic DNA, serving as template, underwent TCR beta VDJ and CDR3 profiling. TCRdb itself ran the reads through MiXCR, one entry per CDR3 protein. In the table there are hundreds of thousands of distinct CDR3 sequences, roughly 50% of which are singletons. Material for sequencing was sorted CD4+, CD8+, or CD8+CD57+ T cells (not recorded which) from PBMCs. These receptors originate from a human donor with severe aplastic anemia or a healthy control (not recorded which).

The chain couples TRBV10-2 to TRBJ2-7; 9 nucleotides match TRBD2. With V trimmed by 6 bases and J by 0 bases, 0 bases remained unmatched. Germline-derived CDR1 and CDR2 are WSHSY and SAAADI. The CDR3 spans 13 residues. The CDR3: CASRTSGSYEQYF. The CDR3 bases are TGCGCCAGCAGGACTAGCGGCTCCTACGAGCAGTACTTC.

This clonotype was detected many times. The rearrangement links TRBV6-4 to TRBJ2-3; 8 nucleotides match TRBD2. This CDR3 has 15 residues. With V trimmed by 3 bases and J by 1 base, 3 bases remained unmatched. Germline-derived CDR1 and CDR2 are MRHNA and SNTAGT. CDR3 sequence: CASSDRGGGTDTQYF. Written as DNA, the CDR3 is TGTGCCAGCAGTGATCGGGGGGGGGGCACAGATACGCAGTATTTT.

This clonotype was detected many times. The chain combines TRBV19 with TRBJ1-5; the D is unclear. V dropped 3 bases and J dropped 4 bases, with 10 bases sitting between them. This CDR3 contains 14 residues. Germline lookup yields CDR1 LNHDA and CDR2 SQIVND (reference sequence). CDR3 bases: TGTGCCAGTAGTATGGTGCGGCAGAATCAGCCCCAGCATTTT. It specifies CASSMVRQNQPQHF.

This clonotype was seen only a few times. The chain uses TRBV20-1 and TRBJ2-7, with 7 bases lining up with TRBD2. The CDR3 consists of 14 residues. Trimming took 3 bases from V and 0 from J; bases not matched to a gene: 5. Germline V gene data show CDR1 as DFQATT and CDR2 as SNEGSKA (reference sequence). CDR3 in amino acids: CSARRRESSYEQYF. As DNA, the CDR3 is TGCAGTGCTAGGCGGCGGGAGAGCTCCTACGAGCAGTACTTC.

The J gene is TRBJ2-5, the V gene TRBV7-9; D is perhaps TRBD1 (5 bases). This CDR3 is built from 14 residues. V was pared by 6 bases and J by 5 bases, with 16 bases between. Germline CDR1 is SEHNR and CDR2 is FQNEAQ (reference sequence). CDR3 residues: CASSTHRSSETQYF. The CDR3 DNA sequence: TGTGCCAGCAGTACACACAGGAGCTCGGAGACCCAGTACTTC.

The chain joins TRBV24-1 to TRBJ2-1; no definite D call. The V end was cut by 3 bases, the J end by 6 bases, with 2 bases between. The CDR3 totals 11 residues. CDR1 is KGHDR, CDR2 SFDVKD, per germline. DNA of the CDR3: TGTGCCACCAGTGATCGCAATGAGCAGTTCTTC. Protein: CATSDRNEQFF.

This clonotype appeared many times. The gene calls are TRBV27 and TRBJ2-7; 10 bases fit TRBD1. The CDR3 runs to 13 residues. Losses at the gene ends were 7 bases for V and 2 bases for J; bases not matched to a gene: 2. CDR1 is MNHEY and CDR2 is SMNVEV in the germline V gene (reference sequence). The CDR3 nucleotides read TGTGCCAGCAAGGGACAGGGGACCTACGAGCAGTACTTC. This gives the protein CASKGQGTYEQYF.

This clonotype was found a few times. This rearrangement joins TRBV6-1 to TRBJ1-5; D is undetermined. The CDR3 is 14 residues long. The germline V gene encodes CDR1 MNHNS and CDR2 SASEGT. Trimming took off 1 base at V and 11 bases at J, with 15 bases between the two ends. The CDR3 region is CASSEGAQSVSQHF. The CDR3, as DNA: TGTGCCAGCAGTGAAGGGGCTCAAAGTGTATCCCAGCATTTT.

A single count supports this clonotype. The rearrangement joins TRBV9 to TRBJ1-2, with no clear D. Germline V CDR1 and CDR2: SGDLS, YYNGEE. CDR3 length: 13 residues. The V gene lost 0 bases and the J gene lost 8 bases, with 11 bases spanning the gap. Written as DNA, the CDR3 is TGTGCCAGCAGCGTAGCCACAGCGGACGGCTACACCTTC. Translation gives CASSVATADGYTF.

The chain links TRBV7-2 to TRBJ2-5; tentatively, D is TRBD2 (7 bases). This CDR3 spans 16 amino acids. Trimming removed 6 bases at V and 7 bases at J, with 24 bases between. Germline V lookup: CDR1 SGHTA, CDR2 FQGNSA. The CDR3 loop reads CASRARTRGGGRTQYF. DNA of the CDR3: TGTGCCAGCAGGGCTCGGACTAGAGGGGGGGGGAGGACCCAGTACTTC.

The chain employs TRBV4-1 and TRBJ2-1; TRBD2 is a possible D gene (5 bases). The CDR3 has 13 amino acids. V lost 0 bases to trimming and J lost 9 bases, with 9 bases between them. From germline, CDR1 is MGHRA and CDR2 YSYEKL. The CDR3: CASSQDPRAEQFF. For the CDR3, the DNA is TGCGCCAGCAGCCAAGATCCGCGGGCTGAGCAGTTCTTC.

The chain uses TRBV20-1 and TRBJ2-3; the match to TRBD2 covers 9 bases. Trimming took 3 bases from V and 3 from J; bases not matched to a gene: 4. CDR1 is DFQATT, CDR2 SNEGSKA, per germline (reference sequence). This CDR3 has 14 residues. The CDR3 sequence is CSARRLAGTDTQYF. In DNA, the CDR3 is TGCAGTGCTAGGAGGCTAGCGGGGACAGATACGCAGTATTTT.

The table lists this clonotype with many counts. The chain combines TRBV2 with TRBJ1-2; TRBD1 aligns across 10 bases. Germline V lookup: CDR1 SNHLY, CDR2 FYNNEI. Trimming took 5 bases from V and 8 from J; bases not matched to a gene: 8. The CDR3 has 14 residues. This chain's CDR3 is CASSFPTGGEGYTF. The CDR3 coding sequence is TGTGCCAGCAGTTTCCCGACAGGGGGCGAAGGCTACACCTTC. The full variable domain, with the rest looked up from reference TRBV2 and TRBJ1-2, is EPEVTQTPSHQVTQMGQEVILRCVPISNHLYFYWYRQILGQKVEFLVSFYNNEISEKSEIFDDQFSVERPDGSNFTLKIRSTKLEDSAMYFCASSFPTGGEGYTFGSGTRLTVV.

This clonotype was observed at least ten times. This chain joins TRBV29-1 and TRBJ2-7; D is possibly TRBD1 or TRBD2 (6 bases each). The length of the CDR3 is 14 residues. CDR1 and CDR2 (germline): SQVTM, ANQGSEA. The V gene lost 6 bases and the J gene lost 0 bases, with 15 bases spanning the gap. The CDR3 reads CSVGGQKLSYEQYF. CDR3 sequence (DNA): TGCAGCGTGGGAGGACAGAAGCTCTCCTACGAGCAGTACTTC.